This entry is about one T cell receptor beta chain. These data originate in a study of blood T cell repertoires in COVID-19. Profiled with immunoSEQ multiplex PCR; TCRdb holds only in-frame clones, not every one. Of roughly 350,000 clones in the sample, 80% to 90% are singletons; the top ten hold about 6%. Sequences were obtained from peripheral blood. The sequence was collected from a woman aged 45-65 years with COVID-19, enrolled during active disease.

The CDR3 sequence: CASSISDRGQPQHF. CDR3 bases: TGTGCCAGCAGCATATCCGACAGGGGTCAGCCCCAGCATTTT. The chain recombines TRBV7-3 with TRBJ1-5, with TRBD1 identical over 8 bases. CDR1 is SGHTA, CDR2 FQGTGA, per germline. CDR3 length: 14 residues. The V segment lost 5 bases and the J segment 6 bases; nucleotides outside the gene matches: 6.